A selection of T cell receptor beta chains follows, all from one sample in a study of T-cell reconstitution after alpha-beta-depleted transplantation in children. TCRdb passed the PCR reads through MiXCR, listing each CDR3 protein once. The sample carries roughly 310,000 distinct CDR3 sequences, 23% recorded once. Specimen: PBMCs, mostly from graft donor cells, collected 180 days after TCRalphabeta/CD19-depleted stem cell transplant. The receptors were gathered from a male patient between 10 and 17 years old who had a stem cell transplant for acute lymphoblastic leukemia, so the T cells may come from the graft donor. Both conserved end residues are part of each CDR3. A D gene is named only where the DNA matches it firmly. Not all rows give a size; the values are once, few, many and, for expanded clones, a class.

>TRBD1|TRBV29-1|TRBJ1-1|-
CSVASRQGAGEAFF
TGCAGCGTTGCTTCCAGACAGGGGGCCGGTGAAGCTTTCTTT
>TRBD2|TRBV11-2|TRBJ2-7|-
CASSPARALGSGSPYEQYF
TGTGCCAGCAGCCCCGCGAGGGCGTTGGGTAGCGGGAGTCCCTACGAGCAGTACTTC
>TRBD1|TRBV5-6|TRBJ1-2|-
CASRLLQGIVFYGYTF
TGTGCCAGCAGACTCCTACAGGGGATCGTTTTCTATGGCTACACCTTC
>-|TRBV12-3/TRBV12-4|TRBJ2-1|-
CASTWGAEKTVQQFF
TGTGCCAGCACCTGGGGAGCGGAGAAAACCGTTCAGCAGTTCTTC
>-|TRBV30|TRBJ2-5|few
CAWSVGPLGTQYF
TGTGCCTGGAGTGTGGGGCCGCTTGGGACCCAGTACTTC
>-|TRBV21-1|TRBJ2-1|-
CASSKGRVSSNNEQFF
TGTGCCAGCAGCAAAGGCAGAGTCTCTAGCAACAATGAGCAGTTCTTC
>-|TRBV11-2|TRBJ2-3|-
CASSLTDFNTDTQYF
TGTGCCAGCAGCTTAACTGACTTTAACACAGATACGCAGTATTTT
>-|TRBV7-9|TRBJ2-5|few
CASSLARGALQETQYF
TGTGCCAGCAGCTTAGCGAGAGGGGCCCTTCAAGAGACCCAGTACTTC
>TRBD2|TRBV19|TRBJ2-1|-
CASSITGGPYNEQFF
TGTGCCAGTAGTATAACGGGAGGGCCATACAATGAGCAGTTCTTC
>-|TRBV5-1|TRBJ2-1|-
CASSFIRNEQFF
TGCGCCAGCAGCTTTATCCGGAATGAGCAGTTCTTC
>TRBD2|TRBV4-1|TRBJ2-5|few
CASSPIVAGVETQYF
TGCGCCAGCAGCCCTATCGTAGCGGGAGTAGAGACCCAGTACTTC
>TRBD2|TRBV24-1|TRBJ2-1|once
CATSDPTRERERNNEQFF
TGTGCCACCAGTGATCCAACACGCGAGCGGGAAAGGAACAATGAGCAGTTCTTC
>-|TRBV20-1|TRBJ2-1|few
CSARGGSLYNEQFF
TGCAGTGCTCGAGGGGGGAGCCTTTACAATGAGCAGTTCTTC
>TRBD2|TRBV20-1|TRBJ2-2|-
CSASAGGSTGELFF
TGCAGTGCTAGCGCGGGGGGATCGACCGGGGAGCTGTTTTTT
>-|TRBV7-8|TRBJ2-3|-
CASSPERFLGTDTQYF
TGTGCCAGCAGCCCGGAGCGGTTTTTGGGTACAGATACGCAGTATTTT
>-|TRBV5-1|TRBJ1-2|-
CASSLFHTGGYTF
TGCGCCAGCAGCTTATTTCATACGGGTGGCTACACCTTC
>-|TRBV4-1|TRBJ1-5|few
CASSQDREVNQPQHF
TGCGCCAGCAGCCAAGATAGGGAGGTCAATCAGCCCCAGCATTTT
>TRBD2|TRBV15|TRBJ2-3|-
CATSEALTSGRPSDTQYF
TGTGCCACCAGCGAGGCCCTGACTAGCGGCAGACCATCAGATACGCAGTATTTT
>-|TRBV5-1|TRBJ2-3|many
CASSLTARPDTQYF
TGCGCCAGCAGCTTGACGGCCCGGCCAGATACGCAGTATTTT
>-|TRBV5-1|TRBJ2-7|once
CASSDGGVGIYEQYF
TGCGCCAGCAGCGACGGTGGCGTGGGGATCTACGAGCAGTACTTC
>-|TRBV11-2|TRBJ2-3|-
CASFRSDGLHF
TGTGCCAGCTTTAGGTCGGATGGTCTGCATTTT
>-|TRBV3-1|TRBJ2-7|many
CASSHSRGPYEQYF
TGTGCCAGCAGCCACTCGAGGGGACCTTACGAGCAGTACTTC
>-|TRBV9|TRBJ2-3|-
CASSVAPRPSDTQYF
TGTGCCAGCAGCGTAGCCCCGAGGCCGTCAGATACGCAGTATTTT
>-|TRBV28|TRBJ1-3|-
CASSPRDTGLYF
TGTGCCAGCAGTCCCCGGGACACCGGCCTATATTTT
>-|TRBV7-9|TRBJ2-5|-
CASSFREETQYF
TGTGCCAGCAGCTTCAGGGAGGAGACCCAGTACTTC
>-|TRBV4-1|TRBJ2-4|few
CASSRGPITNVAKNIQYF
TGCGCCAGCAGCCGGGGCCCTATTACAAATGTAGCCAAAAACATTCAGTACTTC
>-|TRBV11-1|TRBJ1-2|-
CASSLAATGRYGYTF
TGTGCCAGCAGCTTAGCGGCCACAGGGCGCTATGGCTACACCTTC
>-|TRBV27|TRBJ2-3|-
CASSLGLLEVDTQYF
TGTGCCAGCAGTTTGGGCCTCCTGGAGGTAGATACGCAGTATTTT
>-|TRBV20-1|TRBJ2-5|many
CSHLQGGETQYF
TGCAGTCATCTTCAGGGAGGAGAGACCCAGTACTTC
>-|TRBV29-1|TRBJ2-5|few
CSAPSLGNRQETQYF
TGCAGCGCCCCGAGCTTGGGTAACCGACAAGAGACCCAGTACTTC
>-|TRBV9|TRBJ2-7|-
CASSPGVAREEQYF
TGTGCCAGCAGCCCGGGGGTGGCCCGGGAGGAGCAGTACTTC
>TRBD2|TRBV7-8|TRBJ2-1|-
CASSLLRTSHNEQFF
TGTGCCAGCAGCTTACTTCGGACTAGCCACAATGAGCAGTTCTTC
>TRBD1|TRBV12-3/TRBV12-4|TRBJ1-1|-
CASRLIRDSPEAFF
TGTGCCAGCAGGCTAATCCGGGACAGCCCTGAAGCTTTCTTT
>-|TRBV6-2/TRBV6-3|TRBJ1-5|-
CASSYAQQVPIRYQPQHF
TGTGCCAGCAGTTACGCACAACAGGTCCCCATACGCTATCAGCCCCAGCATTTT
>-|TRBV3-1|TRBJ2-5|-
CASSHRGIQETQYF
TGTGCCAGCAGCCATAGGGGGATCCAAGAGACCCAGTACTTC
>TRBD1|TRBV29-1|TRBJ2-5|-
CSVGDRRETQYF
TGCAGCGTCGGGGACAGGCGGGAGACCCAGTACTTC
>TRBD2|TRBV7-6|TRBJ2-7|-
CASSSGTSGASYEQYF
TGTGCCAGCAGCTCCGGGACTAGCGGGGCGTCCTACGAGCAGTACTTC
>-|TRBV7-3|TRBJ2-1|-
CASSPQGSGEQFF
TGTGCCAGCAGTCCACAGGGCTCCGGTGAGCAGTTCTTC
>TRBD2|TRBV24-1|TRBJ2-1|-
CATSDHGAAGGSYNEQFF
TGTGCCACCAGTGACCACGGGGCGGCGGGAGGTTCCTACAATGAGCAGTTCTTC
>-|TRBV9|TRBJ2-7|few
CASSVGIFSYEQYF
TGTGCCAGCAGCGTAGGGATATTCTCCTACGAGCAGTACTTC
>TRBD1|TRBV7-8|TRBJ1-5|-
CASSLTGGRGNQPQHF
TGTGCCAGCAGCTTGACAGGGGGACGCGGCAATCAGCCCCAGCATTTT
>-|TRBV27|TRBJ2-7|-
CASSWGQGLSDEQYF
TGTGCCAGCAGCTGGGGCCAGGGATTATCGGACGAGCAGTACTTC
>TRBD1|TRBV29-1|TRBJ2-7|-
CSVERYRGYHEQYF
TGCAGCGTTGAAAGGTACAGGGGATACCACGAGCAGTACTTC
>-|TRBV24-1|TRBJ2-6|-
CATATVHSGANVLTF
TGTGCCACCGCGACAGTTCACTCTGGGGCCAACGTCCTGACTTTC
>TRBD2|TRBV20-1|TRBJ2-2|few
CSARSNWVLAASDTGELFF
TGCAGTGCTAGATCCAATTGGGTCCTAGCGGCCTCGGACACCGGGGAGCTGTTTTTT
>-|TRBV29-1|TRBJ2-7|-
CSVQGGKEIYEQYF
TGCAGCGTCCAGGGGGGGAAAGAGATCTACGAGCAGTACTTC
>TRBD2|TRBV3-1|TRBJ2-3|-
CASSQVLAGGPVDTQYF
TGTGCCAGCAGCCAAGTCCTAGCGGGAGGGCCTGTAGATACGCAGTATTTT
>-|TRBV7-9|TRBJ2-7|-
CASRSLEGEQYF
TGTGCCAGCAGATCGCTCGAGGGCGAGCAGTACTTC
>-|TRBV7-9|TRBJ1-5|-
CASSLRGGAGEPQHF
TGTGCCAGCAGCCTCAGAGGGGGAGCGGGGGAGCCCCAGCATTTT
>TRBD1|TRBV12-3/TRBV12-4|TRBJ1-5|few
CASTTTGGGNQPQHF
TGTGCCAGCACTACGACAGGGGGAGGGAATCAGCCCCAGCATTTT
>TRBD1|TRBV12-3/TRBV12-4|TRBJ1-1|-
CASSLLQGAEAFF
TGTGCCAGCAGTTTACTTCAGGGGGCTGAAGCTTTCTTT
>-|TRBV12-3/TRBV12-4|TRBJ2-7|-
CASSLDWSEGQYF
TGTGCCAGCAGTTTAGATTGGTCGGAGGGGCAGTACTTC
>-|TRBV11-2|TRBJ1-1|few
CASSLAPSGSEAFF
TGTGCCAGCAGCTTAGCCCCGTCAGGCAGTGAAGCTTTCTTT
>TRBD1|TRBV20-1|TRBJ2-7|-
CSVTTGQPYEQYF
TGCAGTGTTACGACGGGACAGCCCTACGAGCAGTACTTC
>-|TRBV7-9|TRBJ2-2|-
CASSFVSGVNTGELFF
TGTGCCAGCAGCTTCGTTAGCGGAGTGAACACCGGGGAGCTGTTTTTT
>-|TRBV5-1|TRBJ2-7|-
CASSLSTTYEQYF
TGCGCCAGCAGCTTGTCCACCACCTACGAGCAGTACTTC
>-|TRBV12-3/TRBV12-4|TRBJ1-1|-
CASSFGPEAFF
TGTGCCAGCAGTTTCGGTCCTGAAGCTTTCTTT
>-|TRBV20-1|TRBJ2-1|-
CSARDLAPLEPRSYNEQFF
TGCAGTGCTAGAGACCTGGCCCCGCTCGAGCCCCGCTCCTACAATGAGCAGTTCTTC
>-|TRBV7-8|TRBJ1-2|-
CASSPKGSTYGYTF
TGTGCCAGCAGCCCAAAGGGCAGTACCTATGGCTACACCTTC